The next 23 T cell receptor beta chains were all read from a single sample in a study of beta chain features in type 1 diabetes. Sequencing targeted expressed TCRB transcripts, as all isolated RNA had been reverse transcribed. The assay was immunoSEQ multiplex PCR, and TCRdb's table has in-frame clones only and misses some. The sample has 130,000 to 150,000 clones; around 51% are singletons. The sequenced sample consisted of Tregs from blood. The receptors shown here come from a man between 18 and 29 years old in good health.

This rearrangement joins TRBV7-2 to TRBJ2-5; D is unclear. CDR3 length: 11 residues. V was cut by 5 bases and J by 5 bases, with 6 bases left in between. Germline V gene lookup returns CDR1 SGHTA and CDR2 FQGNSA. The CDR3: CASSAGETQYF. DNA for the CDR3: TGTGCCAGCAGCGCCGGGGAGACCCAGTACTTC.

CDR3 DNA sequence: TGTGCCAGCTCACCCACGCAGGGGAATAACTATGGCTACACCTTC. This translates into CASSPTQGNNYGYTF. The chain combines TRBV18 with TRBJ1-2, with D possibly matching TRBD1 (6 bases). V lost 3 bases and J lost 1, with 12 bases in between. The CDR3 loop spans 15 amino acids. Germline lookup yields CDR1 KGHSH and CDR2 LQKENI.

This rearrangement joins TRBV5-5 to TRBJ1-2; 7 positions agree with TRBD1. V gave up 4 bases and J gave up 4 bases; unmatched junction bases: 4. The CDR3 length is 13 residues. Germline CDR1 and CDR2: SGHKS and YYEKEE (reference sequence). The CDR3 region has the DNA TGTGCCAGCAGCCGAGGGGGCTCCTATGGCTACACCTTC. It specifies CASSRGGSYGYTF. The whole variable domain, filled in from reference TRBV5-5 and TRBJ1-2, reads DAGVTQSPTHLIKTRGQQVTLRCSPISGHKSVSWYQQVLGQGPQFIFQYYEKEERGRGNFPDRFSARQFPNYSSELNVNALLLGDSALYLCASSRGGSYGYTFGSGTRLTVV.

The chain is built from TRBV19 and TRBJ1-5; weak D call: TRBD1 (5 bases). Looked up from germline, CDR1 is LNHDA and CDR2 is SQIVND (reference sequence). Trimming took 7 bases from V and 2 from J, leaving 18 bases between them. The CDR3 loop spans 16 amino acids. Here the CDR3 reads CASTEDGRGGNQPQHF. The CDR3 nucleotides read TGTGCCAGTACCGAGGACGGACGGGGGGGCAATCAGCCCCAGCATTTT. Full variable domain (outside the CDR3, taken from reference TRBV19 and TRBJ1-5): DGGITQSPKYLFRKEGQNVTLSCEQNLNHDAMYWYRQDPGQGLRLIYYSQIVNDFQKGDIAEGYSVSREKKESFPLTVTSAQKNPTAFYLCASTEDGRGGNQPQHFGDGTRLSIL.

The V gene is TRBV5-1, the J gene TRBJ1-6; 9 bases map to TRBD1. Germline V gene data show CDR1 as SGHRS and CDR2 as YFSETQ. The V and J ends lost 1 base and 7 bases, in that order; junction bases with no gene match: 12. The length of the CDR3 is 18 residues. The CDR3 region is CASSLNPRQGGVNSPLHF. CDR3 nucleotide sequence: TGCGCCAGCAGCTTGAATCCCCGACAGGGGGGGGTAAATTCACCCCTCCACTTT.

This clone has a handful of counts. The chain recombines TRBV2 with TRBJ1-5; D remains unclear. Germline CDR1 reads SNHLY; CDR2 reads FYNNEI. The germline V and J ends were trimmed by 1 base and 0 bases, with 7 bases remaining between them. The CDR3 totals 15 residues. CDR3 bases: TGTGCCAGCAGTGAAGACAATCTTAGCAATCAGCCCCAGCATTTT. Amino acids: CASSEDNLSNQPQHF.

The chain recombines TRBV7-9 with TRBJ2-7; 9 positions match TRBD1. The CDR3 extends over 16 amino acids. The V gene end was trimmed by 5 bases and the J gene end by 3 bases; junction bases not matched to a gene: 11. Germline loops: CDR1 SEHNR, CDR2 FQNEAQ (reference sequence). The CDR3: CASSPYPGQGVYEQYF. DNA for the CDR3: TGTGCCAGCAGCCCATACCCGGGACAGGGAGTCTACGAGCAGTACTTC.

The rearrangement uses TRBV2 and TRBJ1-2; D unclear. Per germline, CDR1 SNHLY and CDR2 FYNNEI. V was trimmed by 7 bases and J by 8 bases, leaving 20 bases between them. This CDR3 spans 14 amino acids. The CDR3 DNA reads as TGTGCCAGCAACAGAATTACACCCGAACAAGGCTACACCTTC. It translates to CASNRITPEQGYTF.

V is TRBV4-1 and J is TRBJ2-1, with TRBD2 matching 16 bases. After removal of 3 bases from V and 8 bases from J, the junction contained 7 bases not matched to a gene. The CDR3 has 17 residues. Looked up from germline, CDR1 is MGHRA and CDR2 is YSYEKL. CDR3 coding DNA: TGCGCCAGCAGCCAGTTTTCCGGGACTAGCGGGAGGGATGAGCAGTTCTTC. This codes for CASSQFSGTSGRDEQFF.

The V call is TRBV6-5, the J call TRBJ1-1; tentatively, D is TRBD1 (5 bases). V was cut by 5 bases and J by 3 bases, with 10 bases left in between. Germline V gene sequence: CDR1 MNHEY, CDR2 SVGAGI. This CDR3 contains 13 residues. Here the CDR3 DNA reads TGTGCCAGCAGTCTTACAGGTTACACTGAAGCTTTCTTT. Translated, it gives CASSLTGYTEAFF.

The V and J genes are TRBV7-3 and TRBJ1-1; D is unclear. Germline loops: CDR1 SGHTA, CDR2 FQGTGA. V lost 5 bases and J lost 1, with 8 bases in between. The CDR3 has 13 residues. The CDR3 protein is CASSPSGNTEAFF. DNA for the CDR3: TGTGCCAGCAGCCCCTCAGGGAACACTGAAGCTTTCTTT.

A few counts support this clone. The chain couples TRBV7-3 to TRBJ2-7; D ambiguous. Trimming took 4 bases from V and 0 from J, leaving 10 bases between them. Germline V gives CDR1 SGHTA, CDR2 FQGTGA. The CDR3 loop spans 14 amino acids. The CDR3, as DNA: TGTGCCAGCAGCTCTAGTGGGTCCTCCTACGAGCAGTACTTC. Amino acid sequence: CASSSSGSSYEQYF.

The CDR3 loop reads CASSLAGAYGYTF. The CDR3 coding sequence is TGTGCCAGCAGCTTAGCAGGGGCCTATGGCTACACCTTC. This chain uses TRBV7-9 with TRBJ1-2; D might be TRBD1 (5 bases). The CDR3 has 13 residues. Germline V CDR1 and CDR2: SEHNR, FQNEAQ (reference sequence). V was pared by 0 bases and J by 4 bases, with 6 bases between.

The chain carries TRBV5-4 and TRBJ1-4, with D perhaps matching TRBD1 (5 bases). The CDR3 covers 15 residues. The ends were cut back, 5 bases at V and 3 bases at J, with 14 bases in the middle. Germline-derived CDR1 and CDR2 are SGHNT and YYREEE (reference sequence). The CDR3 sequence is CASSSTQAANEKLFF. The CDR3 region has the DNA TGTGCCAGCAGTTCGACACAGGCCGCTAATGAAAAACTGTTTTTT.

This clone was seen a handful of times. Other DNA sequences from this sample encode an identical CDR3 as well. The rearrangement joins TRBV19 to TRBJ2-7; 7 bases are shared with TRBD1. Germline values: CDR1 LNHDA, CDR2 SQIVND (reference sequence). The CDR3 is made up of 12 amino acids. J lost 6 bases, V lost 5 bases, and 4 bases had no gene match. DNA for the CDR3: TGTGCCAGTAGTGCGACAGGGCCCGAGCAGTACTTC. This codes for CASSATGPEQYF.

This chain links TRBV7-3 with TRBJ2-1, with 8 bases that match TRBD1. With 4 bases clipped from V and 7 bases from J, the junction kept 9 bases outside the gene matches. The length of the CDR3 is 15 residues. Germline V CDR1 and CDR2: SGHTA, FQGTGA. Here the CDR3 reads CASSSQGDRINEQFF. The CDR3 nucleotides read TGTGCCAGCAGCTCACAGGGGGACAGGATTAATGAGCAGTTCTTC.

V usage is TRBV30 and J usage is TRBJ1-5; 8 bases are shared with TRBD1. Trimming at V came to 6 bases and at J to 2 bases, leaving 12 bases not matched to a gene. Germline assignment: CDR1 GTSNPN and CDR2 SVGIG (reference sequence). The CDR3 totals 16 residues. CDR3 DNA sequence: TGTGCCTGCAAAGGACAGGGCGTTTATGGCAATCAGCCCCAGCATTTT. Translated, it gives CACKGQGVYGNQPQHF.

The chain employs TRBV7-2 and TRBJ2-1; D possibly corresponds to TRBD2 (5 bases). The germline V gene encodes CDR1 SGHTA and CDR2 FQGNSA. The CDR3 length is 15 residues. Trimming removed 5 bases from V and 0 bases from J, with 11 bases in between. The CDR3 nucleotides read TGTGCCAGCAGCCTGGACTGGAGCTCCTACAATGAGCAGTTCTTC. The encoded protein is CASSLDWSSYNEQFF.

This sequence joins TRBV19 and TRBJ2-3; D unresolved. The CDR3 spans 16 residues. Per the germline V gene, CDR1 is LNHDA and CDR2 is SQIVND (reference sequence). The V and J ends lost 2 bases and 11 bases respectively, with 23 bases between them. The CDR3 region has the DNA TGTGCCAGTAGTATACCCTACCGGAGCCCCCCTGTCGAGCAGTATTTT. Its translation is CASSIPYRSPPVEQYF.

The CDR3 region has the DNA TGTGCCAGCTCACCGGGAGGGAACACAGATACGCAGTATTTT. Its protein product is CASSPGGNTDTQYF. The chain couples TRBV18 to TRBJ2-3; TRBD2 matches 7 bases. CDR1 is KGHSH and CDR2 is LQKENI in the germline V gene. The junction had 2 bases not matched to a gene; V was cut back by 3 bases and J by 2 bases. The CDR3 loop spans 14 amino acids.

V usage is TRBV5-1 and J usage is TRBJ2-7; possibly TRBD2 for D (6 bases). Trimming took off 4 bases at V and 2 bases at J, with 13 bases between the two ends. The CDR3 runs 14 residues. CDR1 SGHRS and CDR2 YFSETQ come from the germline V gene. For the CDR3, the DNA is TGCGCCAGCAGCATCCGGGACTTAACCTACGAGCAGTACTTC. Translating gives CASSIRDLTYEQYF.

CDR3 bases: TGCGCCAGCAGTGAGCGGGGGTTTACTGAAGCTTTCTTT. Its protein is CASSERGFTEAFF. The chain uses TRBV10-2 and TRBJ1-1; TRBD1 is a possible D gene (5 bases). The CDR3 consists of 13 residues. The germline V gene encodes CDR1 WSHSY and CDR2 SAAADI. Trimming cost V 2 bases and J 5 bases, with 9 bases left between them.

This rearrangement joins TRBV5-1 to TRBJ1-6; TRBD1 matches at 8 bases. Germline V gene lookup returns CDR1 SGHRS and CDR2 YFSETQ. The CDR3 length is 14 residues. V was clipped by 4 bases and J by 9 bases; unmatched bases: 6. The CDR3 sequence is CASSTQGVTSPLHF. The CDR3 DNA reads TGCGCCAGCAGCACACAGGGGGTAACTTCACCCCTCCACTTT.